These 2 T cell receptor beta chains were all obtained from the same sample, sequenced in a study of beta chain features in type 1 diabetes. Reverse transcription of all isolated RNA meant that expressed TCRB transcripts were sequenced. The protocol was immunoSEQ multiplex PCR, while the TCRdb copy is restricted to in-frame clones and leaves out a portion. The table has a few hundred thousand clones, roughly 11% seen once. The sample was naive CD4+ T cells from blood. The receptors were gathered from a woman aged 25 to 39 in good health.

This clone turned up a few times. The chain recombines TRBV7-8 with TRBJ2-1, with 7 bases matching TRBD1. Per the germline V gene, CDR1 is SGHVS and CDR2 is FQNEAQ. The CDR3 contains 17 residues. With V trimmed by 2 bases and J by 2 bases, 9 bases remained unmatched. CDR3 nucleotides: TGTGCCAGCAGCTTACGAATTGAGGGGGCTACCTACAATGAGCAGTTCTTC. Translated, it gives CASSLRIEGATYNEQFF.

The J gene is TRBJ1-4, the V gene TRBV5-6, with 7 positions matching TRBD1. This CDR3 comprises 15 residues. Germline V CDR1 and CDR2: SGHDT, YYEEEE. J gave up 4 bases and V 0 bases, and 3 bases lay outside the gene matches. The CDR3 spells CASSLVDRDNEKLFF. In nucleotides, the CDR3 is TGTGCCAGCAGCTTGGTCGACAGGGATAATGAAAAACTGTTTTTT.